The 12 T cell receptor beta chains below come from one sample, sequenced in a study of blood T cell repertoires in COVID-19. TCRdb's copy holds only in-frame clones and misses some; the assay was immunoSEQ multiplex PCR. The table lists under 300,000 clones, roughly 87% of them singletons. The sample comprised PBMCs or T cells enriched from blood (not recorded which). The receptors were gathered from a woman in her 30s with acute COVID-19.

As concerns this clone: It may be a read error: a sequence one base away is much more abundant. The CDR3 region has the DNA TGTGCCAGCAGTTGGGGGGGGGAGCAGTACTTC. Protein: CASSWGGEQYF. The chain combines TRBV6-5 with TRBJ2-7, with 7 bases lining up with TRBD2. The CDR3 is 11 residues long. Unmatched junction bases numbered 1, after V lost 4 bases and J lost 7 bases. The germline V gene has CDR1 MNHEY and CDR2 SVGAGI.

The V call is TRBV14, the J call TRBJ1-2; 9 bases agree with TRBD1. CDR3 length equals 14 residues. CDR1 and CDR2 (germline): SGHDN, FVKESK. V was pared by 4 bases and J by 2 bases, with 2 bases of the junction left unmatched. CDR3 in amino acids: CASSRGQGNYGYTF. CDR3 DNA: TGTGCCAGCAGCCGCGGACAGGGGAACTATGGCTACACCTTC.

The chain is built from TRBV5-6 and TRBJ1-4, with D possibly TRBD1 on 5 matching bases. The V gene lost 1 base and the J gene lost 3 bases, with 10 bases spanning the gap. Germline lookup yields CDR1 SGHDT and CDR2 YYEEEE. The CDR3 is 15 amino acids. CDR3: CASSLFGGSNEKLFF. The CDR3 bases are TGTGCCAGCAGCTTGTTCGGGGGGTCTAATGAAAAACTGTTTTTT.

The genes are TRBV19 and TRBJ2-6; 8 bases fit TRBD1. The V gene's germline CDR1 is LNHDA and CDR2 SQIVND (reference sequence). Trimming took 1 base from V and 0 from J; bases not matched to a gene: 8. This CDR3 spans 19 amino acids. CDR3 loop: CASSIGPTGGNSGANVLTF. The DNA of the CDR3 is TGTGCCAGTAGTATAGGACCCACAGGGGGAAACTCTGGGGCCAACGTCCTGACTTTC.

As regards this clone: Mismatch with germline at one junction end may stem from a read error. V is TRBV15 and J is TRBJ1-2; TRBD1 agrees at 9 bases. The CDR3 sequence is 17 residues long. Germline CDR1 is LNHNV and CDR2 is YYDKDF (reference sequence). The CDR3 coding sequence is TGTGCCACCAGCCGAGACAGGGGGTCTCCCAACCAGTATGGCTACACCTTC. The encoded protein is CATSRDRGSPNQYGYTF.

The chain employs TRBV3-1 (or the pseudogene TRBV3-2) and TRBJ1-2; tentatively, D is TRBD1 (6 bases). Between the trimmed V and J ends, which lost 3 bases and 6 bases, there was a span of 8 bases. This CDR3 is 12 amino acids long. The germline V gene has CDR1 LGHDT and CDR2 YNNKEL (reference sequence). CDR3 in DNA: TGTGCCAGCAGCCATAGACAGGATGGCTACACCTTC. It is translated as CASSHRQDGYTF.

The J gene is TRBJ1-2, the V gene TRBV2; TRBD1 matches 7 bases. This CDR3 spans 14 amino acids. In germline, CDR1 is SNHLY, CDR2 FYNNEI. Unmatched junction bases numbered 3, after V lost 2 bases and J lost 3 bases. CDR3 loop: CASSEMGQHYGYTF. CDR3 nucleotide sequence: TGTGCCAGCAGTGAAATGGGACAGCACTATGGCTACACCTTC.

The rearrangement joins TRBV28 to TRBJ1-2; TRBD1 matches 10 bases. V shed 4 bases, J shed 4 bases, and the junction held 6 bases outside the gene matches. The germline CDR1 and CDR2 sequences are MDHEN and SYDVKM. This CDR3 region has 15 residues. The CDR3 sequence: CASSSSGTGAYGYTF. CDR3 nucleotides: TGTGCCAGCAGTTCATCAGGGACAGGGGCCTATGGCTACACCTTC.

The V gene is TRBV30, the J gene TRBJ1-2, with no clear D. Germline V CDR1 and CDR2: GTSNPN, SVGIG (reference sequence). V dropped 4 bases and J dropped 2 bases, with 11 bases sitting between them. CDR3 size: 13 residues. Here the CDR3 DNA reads TGTGCCTGGACCCGTGGAGAAAACTATGGCTACACCTTC. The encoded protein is CAWTRGENYGYTF.

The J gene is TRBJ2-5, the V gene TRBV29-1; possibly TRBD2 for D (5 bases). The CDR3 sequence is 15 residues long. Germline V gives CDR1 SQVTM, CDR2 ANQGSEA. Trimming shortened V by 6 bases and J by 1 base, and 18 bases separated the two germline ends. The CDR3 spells CSVGVGSRRQETQYF. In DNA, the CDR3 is TGCAGCGTCGGGGTGGGATCGAGGCGCCAAGAGACCCAGTACTTC. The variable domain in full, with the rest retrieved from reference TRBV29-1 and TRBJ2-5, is SAVISQKPSRDICQRGTSLTIQCQVDSQVTMMFWYRQQPGQSLTLIATANQGSEATYESGFVIDKFPISRPNLTFSTLTVSNMSPEDSSIYLCSVGVGSRRQETQYFGPGTRLLVL.

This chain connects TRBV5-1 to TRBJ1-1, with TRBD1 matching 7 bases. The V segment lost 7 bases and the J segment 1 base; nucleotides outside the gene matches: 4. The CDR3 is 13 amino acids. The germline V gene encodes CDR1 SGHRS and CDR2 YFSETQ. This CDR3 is CASRGTANTEAFF. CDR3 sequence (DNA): TGCGCCAGCCGTGGGACAGCGAACACTGAAGCTTTCTTT.

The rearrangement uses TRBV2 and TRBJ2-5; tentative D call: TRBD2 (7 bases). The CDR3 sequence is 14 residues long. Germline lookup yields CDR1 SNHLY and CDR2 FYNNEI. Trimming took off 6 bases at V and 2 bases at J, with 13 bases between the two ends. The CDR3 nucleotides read TGTGCCAGCAGGGGGGGGACATATCAAGAGACCCAGTACTTC. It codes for CASRGGTYQETQYF.